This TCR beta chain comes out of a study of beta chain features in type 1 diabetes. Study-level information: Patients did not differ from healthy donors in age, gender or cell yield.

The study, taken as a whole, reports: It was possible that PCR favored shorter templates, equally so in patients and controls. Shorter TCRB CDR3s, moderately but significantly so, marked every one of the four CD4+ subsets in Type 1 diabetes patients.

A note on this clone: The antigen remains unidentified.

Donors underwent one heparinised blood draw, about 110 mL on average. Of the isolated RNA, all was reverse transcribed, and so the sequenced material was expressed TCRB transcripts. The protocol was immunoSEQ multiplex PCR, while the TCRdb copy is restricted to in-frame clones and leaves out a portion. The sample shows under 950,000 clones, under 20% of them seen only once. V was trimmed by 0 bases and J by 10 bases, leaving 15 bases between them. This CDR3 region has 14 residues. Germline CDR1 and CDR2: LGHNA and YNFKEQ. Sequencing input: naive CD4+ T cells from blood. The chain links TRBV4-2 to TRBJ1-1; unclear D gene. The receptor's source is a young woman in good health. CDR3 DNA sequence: TGTGCCAGCAGCCAAGAGGTCAAGGCAGGTTTAGCTTTCTTT. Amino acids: CASSQEVKAGLAFF.